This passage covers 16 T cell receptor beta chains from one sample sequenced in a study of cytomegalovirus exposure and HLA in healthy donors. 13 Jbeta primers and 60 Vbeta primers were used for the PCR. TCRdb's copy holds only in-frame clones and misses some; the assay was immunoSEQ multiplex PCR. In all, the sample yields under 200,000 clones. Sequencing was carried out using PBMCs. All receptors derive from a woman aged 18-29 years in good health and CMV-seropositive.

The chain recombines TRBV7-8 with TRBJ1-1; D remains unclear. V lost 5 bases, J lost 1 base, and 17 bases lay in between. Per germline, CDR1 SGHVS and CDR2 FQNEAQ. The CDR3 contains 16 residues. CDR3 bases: TGTGCCAGCAGCCTTGTCGGACGGGCGGGGAACACTGAAGCTTTCTTT. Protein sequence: CASSLVGRAGNTEAFF.

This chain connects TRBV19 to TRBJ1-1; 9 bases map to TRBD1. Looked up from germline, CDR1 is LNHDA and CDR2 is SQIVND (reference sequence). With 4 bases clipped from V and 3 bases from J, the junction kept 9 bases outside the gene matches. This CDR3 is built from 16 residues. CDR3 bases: TGTGCCAGTAGTACGTCCGGGACAGGGAGGGACACTGAAGCTTTCTTT. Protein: CASSTSGTGRDTEAFF.

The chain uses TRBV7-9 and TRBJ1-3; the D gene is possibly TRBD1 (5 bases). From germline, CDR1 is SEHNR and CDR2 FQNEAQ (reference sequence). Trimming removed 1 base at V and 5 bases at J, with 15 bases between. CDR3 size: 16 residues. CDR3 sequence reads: CASSLGHRKGRNTIYF. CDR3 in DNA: TGTGCCAGCAGCTTAGGGCATAGGAAGGGGAGAAACACCATATATTTT. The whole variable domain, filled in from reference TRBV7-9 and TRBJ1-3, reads DTGVSQNPRHKITKRGQNVTFRCDPISEHNRLYWYRQTLGQGPEFLTYFQNEAQLEKSRLLSDRFSAERPKGSFSTLEIQRTEQGDSAMYLCASSLGHRKGRNTIYFGEGSWLTVV.

Here the CDR3 reads CAWSVSLNYGYTF. The DNA of the CDR3 is TGTGCCTGGAGTGTATCGCTAAACTATGGCTACACCTTC. V and J are TRBV30 and TRBJ1-2; D not resolved. Trimming pared 0 bases from V and 2 bases from J, leaving 7 bases between. Germline CDR1 and CDR2: GTSNPN and SVGIG (reference sequence). The CDR3 covers 13 residues.

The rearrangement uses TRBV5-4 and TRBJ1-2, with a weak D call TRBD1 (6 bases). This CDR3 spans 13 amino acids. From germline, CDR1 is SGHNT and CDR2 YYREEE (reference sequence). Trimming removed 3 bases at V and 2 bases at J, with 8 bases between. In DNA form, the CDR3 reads TGTGCCAGCAGCTCCAGGGGAAACTATGGCTACACCTTC. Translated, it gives CASSSRGNYGYTF.

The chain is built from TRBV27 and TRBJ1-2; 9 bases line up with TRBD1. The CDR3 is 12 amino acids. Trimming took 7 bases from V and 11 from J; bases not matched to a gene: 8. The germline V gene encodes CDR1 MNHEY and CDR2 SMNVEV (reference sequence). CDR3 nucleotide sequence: TGTGCCAGCAAAACCTCCGGGACAGGGTACACCTTC. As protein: CASKTSGTGYTF.

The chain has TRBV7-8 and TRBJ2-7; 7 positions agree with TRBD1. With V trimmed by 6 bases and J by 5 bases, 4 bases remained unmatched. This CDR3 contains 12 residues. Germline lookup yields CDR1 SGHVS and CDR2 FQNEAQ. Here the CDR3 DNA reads TGTGCCAGCAGTCAGGGGACAGACGAGCAGTACTTC. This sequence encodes CASSQGTDEQYF. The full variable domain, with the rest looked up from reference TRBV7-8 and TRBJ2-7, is GAGVSQSPRYKVAKRGQDVALRCDPISGHVSLFWYQQALGQGPEFLTYFQNEAQLDKSGLPSDRFFAERPEGSVSTLKIQRTQQEDSAVYLCASSQGTDEQYFGPGTRLTVT.

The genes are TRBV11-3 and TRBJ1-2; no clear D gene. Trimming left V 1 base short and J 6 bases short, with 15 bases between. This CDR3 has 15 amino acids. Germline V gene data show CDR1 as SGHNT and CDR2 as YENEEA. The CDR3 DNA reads TGTGCCAGCAGCTTAGGGCCCCCGCCCAGCGATGGCTACACCTTC. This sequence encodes CASSLGPPPSDGYTF.

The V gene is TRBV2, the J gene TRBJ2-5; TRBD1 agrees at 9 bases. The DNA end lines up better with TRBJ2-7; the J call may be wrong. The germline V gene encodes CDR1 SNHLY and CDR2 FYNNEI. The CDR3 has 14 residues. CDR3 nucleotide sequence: TGTGCCAGCAGCCGGGACAGGGTATTCGGCGAGCAGTACTTC. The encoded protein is CASSRDRVFGEQYF.

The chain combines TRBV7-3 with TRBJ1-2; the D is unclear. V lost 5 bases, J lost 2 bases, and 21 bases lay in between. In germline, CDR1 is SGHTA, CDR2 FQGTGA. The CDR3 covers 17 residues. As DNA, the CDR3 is TGTGCCAGCAGCCCTCCCACTTCTGGGAGTACAAACTATGGCTACACCTTC. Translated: CASSPPTSGSTNYGYTF.

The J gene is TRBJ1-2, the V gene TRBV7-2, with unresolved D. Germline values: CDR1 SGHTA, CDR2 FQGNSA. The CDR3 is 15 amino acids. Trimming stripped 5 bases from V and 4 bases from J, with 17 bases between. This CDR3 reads CASSQESLGGYGYTF. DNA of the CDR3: TGTGCCAGCAGCCAAGAGAGCTTGGGAGGCTATGGCTACACCTTC. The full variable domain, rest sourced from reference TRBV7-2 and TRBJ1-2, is GAGVSQSPSNKVTEKGKDVELRCDPISGHTALYWYRQSLGQGLEFLIYFQGNSAPDKSGLPSDRFSAERTGGSVSTLTIQRTQQEDSAVYLCASSQESLGGYGYTFGSGTRLTVV.

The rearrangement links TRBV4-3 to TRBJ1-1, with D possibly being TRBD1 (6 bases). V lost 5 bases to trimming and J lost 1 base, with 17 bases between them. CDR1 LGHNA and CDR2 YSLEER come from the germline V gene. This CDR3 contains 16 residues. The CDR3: CASSDVTRTANTEAFF. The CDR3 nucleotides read TGCGCCAGCAGCGACGTAACCCGGACAGCGAACACTGAAGCTTTCTTT.

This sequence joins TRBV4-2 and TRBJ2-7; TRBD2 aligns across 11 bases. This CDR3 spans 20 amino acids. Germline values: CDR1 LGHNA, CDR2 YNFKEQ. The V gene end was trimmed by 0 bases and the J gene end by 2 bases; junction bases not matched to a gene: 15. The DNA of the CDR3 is TGTGCCAGCAGCCAAGAGTTTCGGGCTAGCGGGGGGCCGGGCCCCTACGAGCAGTACTTC. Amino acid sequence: CASSQEFRASGGPGPYEQYF.

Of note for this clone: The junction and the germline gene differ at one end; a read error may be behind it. The CDR3 region is CASSQEGTSTSVF. The DNA for the CDR3 is TGTGCCAGCAGCCAAGAGGGGACTAGCACGTCCGTCTTC. The chain couples TRBV4-2 to TRBJ2-1, with TRBD2 matching over 9 bases. The CDR3 has 13 amino acids. Germline-derived CDR1 and CDR2 are LGHNA and YNFKEQ.

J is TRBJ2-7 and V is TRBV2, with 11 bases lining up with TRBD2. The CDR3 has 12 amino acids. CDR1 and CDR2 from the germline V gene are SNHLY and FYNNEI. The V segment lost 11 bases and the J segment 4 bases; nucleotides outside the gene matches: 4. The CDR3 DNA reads TGTGCCGTACTAGCGGGAGATTACGAGCAGTACTTC. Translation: CAVLAGDYEQYF.

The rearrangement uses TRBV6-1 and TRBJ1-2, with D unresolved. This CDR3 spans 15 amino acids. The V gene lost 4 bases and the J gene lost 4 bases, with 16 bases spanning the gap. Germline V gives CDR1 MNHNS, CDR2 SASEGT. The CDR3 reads CASSGLTRRGYGYTF. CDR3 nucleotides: TGTGCCAGCAGTGGACTCACCCGCCGAGGCTATGGCTACACCTTC.